This TCR beta chain was retrieved from a study of shared clonotypes between healthy human individuals. Germline loops: CDR1 MNHEY, CDR2 SVGAGI. V gave up 2 bases and J gave up 0 bases, with 8 bases separating them. The CDR3 extends over 15 amino acids. Naive CD8 populations comprised CD45RO-negative cells positively selected for CCR7, excluding terminally differentiated effector memory CD45RA+ cells. At the deep level, the assay was run. Clones were read by immunoSEQ multiplex PCR, and TCRdb kept only the in-frame ones, dropping some. Of about 2,100,000 clones listed, about 92% are singletons. J is TRBJ2-1 and V is TRBV6-5, with D unresolved. The sequenced sample was naive CD8+ T cells from PBMCs. The sequence was collected from a man younger than 35 in good health. Some clones in this sample may be carry-over from other donors' samples. CDR3 in amino acids: CASSYLETSYNEQFF. In DNA form, the CDR3 reads TGTGCCAGCAGTTACCTGGAGACCTCCTACAATGAGCAGTTCTTC.